This T cell receptor beta chain is drawn from a study of human T cells and chemical hapten exposure. General observations from the study: Sensitization with DPC brought no change to TCRs above 1 in 1000 in frequency.

Note on this clonotype: Its cognate antigen is unknown. This could be a read error, since a much larger clone is one nucleotide away.

The CDR3 spans 15 residues. The germline gives CDR1 SGHAT, CDR2 FQNNGV. Trimming shortened V by 4 bases and J by 5 bases, and 17 bases separated the two germline ends. As to time point: patch test 1, 2 weeks after DPC sensitization. The treatment: therapeutic diphenylcyclopropenone sensitization with weekly scalp DPC. Alopecia patients between 18 and 70 years old and suitable for DPC were used as donors. Via MiXCR, TCRdb re-called the RACE reads, giving one row per CDR3 protein. The sample lists about 49,000 distinct CDR3 sequences, 9.3% occurring once. This specimen was whole blood, taken in connection with sensitization to the hapten diphenylcyclopropenone (DPC). The rearrangement links TRBV11-2 to TRBJ2-5; weak D call: TRBD2 (7 bases). This TCR was sampled from a woman between 50 and 59 years old with alopecia areata. Some clones in this sample may be carry-over from other donors' samples. DNA of the CDR3: TGTGCCAGCAGCTCCCTACCGGGGGGCGCCGAGACCCAGTACTTC. Its translation is CASSSLPGGAETQYF.